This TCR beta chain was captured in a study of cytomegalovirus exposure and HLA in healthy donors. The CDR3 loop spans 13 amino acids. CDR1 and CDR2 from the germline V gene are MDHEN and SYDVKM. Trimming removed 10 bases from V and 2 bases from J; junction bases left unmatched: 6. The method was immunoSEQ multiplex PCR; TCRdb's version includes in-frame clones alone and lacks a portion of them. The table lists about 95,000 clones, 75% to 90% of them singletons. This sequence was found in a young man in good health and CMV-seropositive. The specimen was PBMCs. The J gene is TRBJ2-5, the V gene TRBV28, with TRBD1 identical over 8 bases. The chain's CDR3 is CANSGGGQETQYF. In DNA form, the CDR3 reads TGTGCCAACTCAGGGGGCGGGCAAGAGACCCAGTACTTC.